This passage covers 5 T cell receptor beta chains from one sample sequenced in a study of CD8+ T cells in alopecia areata. Sequencing templates came from extracted RNA that was reverse transcribed into cDNA. Sequencing used immunoSEQ multiplex PCR; TCRdb keeps in-frame clones, though not all of them. The sample has approximately 150,000 clones, 67% seen once; the top ten hold 10% to 12%. The sequencing here drew on CD8+ T cells sorted from blood, taken at week 0. All receptors come from a human donor with alopecia areata.

The chain links TRBV27 to TRBJ2-3; 14 nucleotides match TRBD2. Germline assignment: CDR1 MNHEY and CDR2 SMNVEV (reference sequence). V lost 4 bases and J lost 9; bases outside the gene matches: 15. The CDR3 runs to 18 residues. The CDR3 nucleotides read TGTGCCAGCAGTTCAACCGGGACTAGCGGGGGCACCTGGCGGACGCAGTATTTT. It codes for CASSSTGTSGGTWRTQYF.

In DNA, the CDR3 is TGTGCCAGCAGTTCAAGCGGGACCACAGATACGCAGTATTTT. Amino acid sequence: CASSSSGTTDTQYF. The chain carries TRBV6-5 and TRBJ2-3; 7 nucleotides line up with TRBD2. Looked up from germline, CDR1 is MNHEY and CDR2 is SVGAGI. This CDR3 comprises 14 residues. V gave up 4 bases and J gave up 2 bases; unmatched junction bases: 3.

V is TRBV14 and J is TRBJ2-7; 7 bases align to TRBD1. CDR3 size: 14 residues. Trimming cost V 1 base and J 6 bases; bases outside gene matches: 6. CDR1 is SGHDN and CDR2 is FVKESK in the germline V gene. In DNA form, the CDR3 reads TGTGCCAGCAGCCAAGTGCAGGGGGATGGCGAGCAGTACTTC. Protein sequence: CASSQVQGDGEQYF.

The chain uses TRBV5-6 and TRBJ1-2; D might be TRBD1 (6 bases). The CDR3 runs to 13 residues. V was cut by 6 bases and J by 4 bases, with 13 bases left in between. Germline assignment: CDR1 SGHDT and CDR2 YYEEEE. The CDR3 nucleotides are TGTGCCAGCACTACTGGACAGCCCTATGGCTACACCTTC. Its translation: CASTTGQPYGYTF. Using reference TRBV5-6 and TRBJ1-2 for the parts outside the CDR3, the full variable domain is DAGVTQSPTHLIKTRGQQVTLRCSPKSGHDTVSWYQQALGQGPQFIFQYYEEEERQRGNFPDRFSGHQFPNYSSELNVNALLLGDSALYLCASTTGQPYGYTFGSGTRLTVV.

This sequence joins TRBV25-1 and TRBJ2-7; a possible D gene is TRBD2 (5 bases). Deletions cut 8 bases from V and 4 bases from J, with 12 bases between. The CDR3 runs to 12 residues. The germline V gene has CDR1 MGHDK and CDR2 SYGVNS. CDR3 bases: TGTGCCAGCGGAGAACGGGAATACGAGCAGTACTTC. Protein: CASGEREYEQYF.